This T cell receptor (beta chain) was recorded in a study of post-analysis software for immune sequencing data. Study-wide points: Controls had significantly higher normalized Chao1 diversity than multiple sclerosis patients. Strong co-clustering by F measure was seen for same-batch samples. In patients, four to six TRBV segments were more frequent than in controls, with TRBV5-6, TRBV5-1 and TRBV20-1 among them.

Libraries were made from TCR beta cDNA, and they carried unique molecular identifiers. MiXCR was run by TCRdb on the PCR reads, yielding one entry per CDR3 protein. The sample records under 650,000 distinct CDR3 sequences, about 40% being singletons. About this clonotype: What it binds is not known.

CDR3 length: 14 residues. The germline V gene encodes CDR1 SGHRS and CDR2 YFSETQ. The V segment lost 0 bases and the J segment 9 bases; nucleotides outside the gene matches: 5. The origin of this receptor is a girl aged 5-17 years with multiple sclerosis. The source material was blood. The chain recombines TRBV5-1 with TRBJ2-1; 8 bases agree with TRBD1. The CDR3 loop is CASSLGQGASEQFF. In DNA, the CDR3 is TGCGCCAGCAGCTTGGGTCAGGGGGCAAGTGAGCAGTTCTTC.